A single sample gave rise to the 25 T cell receptor beta chains below, sequenced in a study of T cell changes during pregnancy in multiple sclerosis. Data came from immunoSEQ multiplex PCR; TCRdb stores just in-frame clones and leaves some out. This table holds over 30,000 clones, 88% found once. Sequenced here: CD4+ T cells from peripheral blood mononuclear cells, sampled before pregnancy. The source is a female donor with multiple sclerosis, enrolled in a pregnancy study.

CDR3 protein: CASSFRLGAFYEQYF. CDR3 DNA sequence: TGTGCCAGCAGCTTCCGACTTGGAGCGTTCTACGAGCAGTACTTC. The chain is built from TRBV5-4 and TRBJ2-7; D call uncertain. Germline CDR1 and CDR2: SGHNT and YYREEE (reference sequence). This CDR3 is built from 15 residues. The V and J ends lost 2 bases and 3 bases respectively, with 15 bases between them.

This clone occurred once. The V gene is TRBV6-1, the J gene TRBJ2-5, with TRBD1 matching over 8 bases. J gave up 4 bases and V 1 base, and 8 bases lay outside the gene matches. CDR1 is MNHNS and CDR2 is SASEGT in the germline V gene. CDR3 size: 16 residues. CDR3 in DNA: TGTGCCAGCAGTGAAGGGGGGACAGGTTACCGAGAGACCCAGTACTTC. Protein product: CASSEGGTGYRETQYF.

V and J are TRBV19 and TRBJ2-5; 7 bases are a match to TRBD1. CDR1 and CDR2 (germline): LNHDA, SQIVND (reference sequence). The CDR3 is 16 residues long. The junction had 12 bases not matched to a gene; V was cut back by 4 bases and J by 4 bases. The CDR3 protein is CASSNADRDGAETQYF. The CDR3 DNA sequence: TGTGCCAGTAGTAACGCAGACAGGGACGGAGCAGAGACCCAGTACTTC.

The J gene is TRBJ2-3, the V gene TRBV5-1, with D possibly matching TRBD2 (6 bases). Germline lookup yields CDR1 SGHRS and CDR2 YFSETQ. V gave up 0 bases and J gave up 4 bases, with 15 bases separating them. The CDR3 is 16 amino acids. The CDR3 DNA reads as TGCGCCAGCAGCTTGGGGCCGGGAGTGAAGGCAGATACGCAGTATTTT. This gives the protein CASSLGPGVKADTQYF.

J is TRBJ2-7 and V is TRBV4-2, with 9 bases fitting TRBD1. The V gene's germline CDR1 is LGHNA and CDR2 YNFKEQ. The J segment lost 3 bases and the V segment lost 0 bases, leaving 6 bases of the junction unmatched. The CDR3 extends over 16 amino acids. The CDR3 region is CASSQDTGQGNYEQYF. In DNA, the CDR3 is TGTGCCAGCAGCCAAGATACCGGACAGGGGAACTACGAGCAGTACTTC.

The chain links TRBV27 to TRBJ2-1; D is perhaps TRBD2 (6 bases). From germline, CDR1 is MNHEY and CDR2 SMNVEV (reference sequence). This CDR3 comprises 13 residues. V was pared by 8 bases and J by 4 bases, with 12 bases between. Here the CDR3 DNA reads TGTGCCAGCCGAGCGGGTGGGTACAATGAGCAGTTCTTC. It translates to CASRAGGYNEQFF.

The V gene is TRBV6-1, the J gene TRBJ2-3; 10 nucleotides match TRBD2. The junction had 8 bases not matched to a gene; V was cut back by 3 bases and J by 5 bases. Germline assignment: CDR1 MNHNS and CDR2 SASEGT. The CDR3 extends over 16 amino acids. CDR3 nucleotide sequence: TGTGCCAGCAGTGATTTCACAGCGGGAGGGGGAGATACGCAGTATTTT. Translating it yields CASSDFTAGGGDTQYF.

The chain combines TRBV18 with TRBJ2-3, with 7 nucleotides matching TRBD2. Germline V CDR1 and CDR2: KGHSH, LQKENI. V was pared by 3 bases and J by 5 bases, with 14 bases of the junction left unmatched. The CDR3 contains 17 residues. CDR3 in DNA: TGTGCCAGCTCACCCGGCTATCGGCGGGAGAGTGAAGATACGCAGTATTTT. Translation: CASSPGYRRESEDTQYF.

CDR3 DNA: TGTGCCAGCAGCAAGAGGGGGACTAGCAGGGGCTACGAGCAGTACTTC. It codes for CASSKRGTSRGYEQYF. The chain joins TRBV7-9 to TRBJ2-7; 9 bases fit TRBD2. CDR1 is SEHNR and CDR2 is FQNEAQ in the germline V gene (reference sequence). J gave up 3 bases and V 5 bases, and 11 bases lay outside the gene matches. The CDR3 length is 16 residues.

In this sample, this clone turned up once. The chain links TRBV11-3 to TRBJ2-1, with D possibly matching TRBD2 (5 bases). The CDR3 is made up of 14 amino acids. V was pared by 5 bases and J by 3 bases, with 11 bases between. Germline values: CDR1 SGHNT, CDR2 YENEEA. CDR3 coding DNA: TGTGCCAGCAGCCCGAACGGGATCTACAATGAGCAGTTCTTC. Amino acids: CASSPNGIYNEQFF.

This chain connects TRBV28 to TRBJ2-1; 7 bases map to TRBD1. The CDR3 covers 14 residues. The V segment lost 5 bases and the J segment 6 bases; nucleotides outside the gene matches: 7. The V gene's germline CDR1 is MDHEN and CDR2 SYDVKM. CDR3 sequence (DNA): TGTGCCAGCAGTCCCTCCGACAGGGTCAATGAGCAGTTCTTC. This translates into CASSPSDRVNEQFF.

V and J are TRBV7-9 and TRBJ1-3; D remains unclear. V dropped 1 base and J dropped 6 bases, with 10 bases sitting between them. Germline CDR1 reads SEHNR; CDR2 reads FQNEAQ (reference sequence). This CDR3 is built from 14 residues. The chain's CDR3 is CASSLVSLPNTIYF. DNA for the CDR3: TGTGCCAGCAGCTTAGTCTCTCTTCCAAACACCATATATTTT.

The chain couples TRBV29-1 to TRBJ1-1; D may be TRBD1 (5 bases). This CDR3 comprises 12 residues. Germline V CDR1 and CDR2: SQVTM, ANQGSEA. Trimming removed 6 bases from V and 5 bases from J, with 13 bases in between. The chain's CDR3 is CSVRLGGTEAFF. CDR3 DNA sequence: TGCAGCGTCCGGTTGGGGGGAACTGAAGCTTTCTTT.

This chain uses TRBV30 with TRBJ1-2; D is unclear. Deletions cut 5 bases from V and 2 bases from J, with 15 bases between. This CDR3 spans 14 amino acids. The germline gives CDR1 GTSNPN, CDR2 SVGIG (reference sequence). CDR3 amino acids: CAWRSLDLNYGYTF. The CDR3, as DNA: TGTGCCTGGCGCTCTTTAGATTTAAACTATGGCTACACCTTC.

This clone has just a few counts. The chain links TRBV29-1 to TRBJ1-1; D is perhaps TRBD1 (5 bases). V dropped 4 bases and J dropped 4 bases, with 10 bases sitting between them. The CDR3 runs to 12 residues. Germline V CDR1 and CDR2: SQVTM, ANQGSEA. CDR3 nucleotides: TGCAGCGTTGGGCGGGGCGGCACTGAAGCTTTCTTT. Its protein product is CSVGRGGTEAFF.

CDR3 nucleotide sequence: TGTGCCAGCCTTCTCGAGACCCAGTACTTC. As protein: CASLLETQYF. V and J are TRBV6-1 and TRBJ2-5; D gene ambiguous. The germline CDR1 and CDR2 sequences are MNHNS and SASEGT. This CDR3 has 10 residues. The germline V and J ends were trimmed by 8 bases and 5 bases, with 6 bases remaining between them.

The chain is built from TRBV2 and TRBJ2-5; TRBD2 agrees at 10 bases. Germline-derived CDR1 and CDR2 are SNHLY and FYNNEI. The CDR3 runs 15 residues. Trimming cost V 7 bases and J 4 bases; bases outside gene matches: 9. Here the CDR3 reads CASTASGSGGETQYF. The CDR3 DNA sequence: TGTGCCAGCACGGCTAGCGGGAGTGGGGGAGAGACCCAGTACTTC.

The rearrangement joins TRBV7-2 to TRBJ2-5; D gene unclear. Trimming left V 1 base short and J 7 bases short, with 10 bases between. Germline V gene lookup returns CDR1 SGHTA and CDR2 FQGNSA. The CDR3 is 13 amino acids. The CDR3 region is CASSLVGSGTQYF. In DNA, the CDR3 is TGTGCCAGCAGCTTAGTCGGTTCGGGGACCCAGTACTTC. The whole variable domain, remainder taken from reference TRBV7-2 and TRBJ2-5, is GAGVSQSPSNKVTEKGKDVELRCDPISGHTALYWYRQSLGQGLEFLIYFQGNSAPDKSGLPSDRFSAERTGGSVSTLTIQRTQQEDSAVYLCASSLVGSGTQYFGPGTRLLVL.

The chain couples TRBV7-9 to TRBJ2-1, with 7 positions matching TRBD2. This CDR3 contains 12 residues. Germline lookup yields CDR1 SEHNR and CDR2 FQNEAQ (reference sequence). The junction had 10 bases not matched to a gene; V was cut back by 5 bases and J by 15 bases. The chain's CDR3 is CASSNTGRSLFF. For the CDR3, the DNA is TGTGCCAGCAGCAATACCGGGAGGAGCCTGTTCTTC.

The chain carries TRBV4-2 and TRBJ2-3; no firm D call. This CDR3 is 15 amino acids long. Germline V gives CDR1 LGHNA, CDR2 YNFKEQ. V lost 1 base, J lost 3 bases, and 11 bases lay in between. The CDR3, as DNA: TGTGCCAGCAGCCAAGTCTCCGACTCGACAGATACGCAGTATTTT. Translating gives CASSQVSDSTDTQYF.

This rearrangement joins TRBV6-1 to TRBJ1-2; 7 bases map to TRBD1. J lost 2 bases, V lost 6 bases, and 6 bases had no gene match. CDR3 size: 14 residues. CDR1 MNHNS and CDR2 SASEGT come from the germline V gene. The CDR3 loop is CASRDRTGNYGYTF. Here the CDR3 DNA reads TGTGCCAGCAGAGATAGGACAGGAAACTATGGCTACACCTTC.

The V and J genes are TRBV5-4 and TRBJ2-5, with 8 bases that match TRBD1. Germline CDR1 reads SGHNT; CDR2 reads YYREEE (reference sequence). The CDR3 extends over 15 amino acids. The V and J ends lost 0 bases and 5 bases, in that order; junction bases with no gene match: 6. In nucleotides, the CDR3 is TGTGCCAGCAGCTTGGGTGGCAGGGGGCGGGAGACCCAGTACTTC. Translation: CASSLGGRGRETQYF.

This sequence joins TRBV19 and TRBJ1-1; TRBD1 is a possible D gene (6 bases). Germline loops: CDR1 LNHDA, CDR2 SQIVND (reference sequence). V was shortened by 6 bases and J by 1 base, with 15 bases between the two germline ends. The length of the CDR3 is 15 residues. CDR3 loop: CASSQDRLQNTEAFF. CDR3 sequence (DNA): TGTGCCAGTAGCCAAGACAGGTTACAGAACACTGAAGCTTTCTTT.

This clone appeared a single time. The chain has TRBV19 and TRBJ2-2; 9 bases are shared with TRBD2. V was clipped by 5 bases and J by 3 bases; unmatched bases: 10. CDR1 is LNHDA, CDR2 SQIVND, per germline (reference sequence). The CDR3 extends over 17 amino acids. CDR3 protein: CASSRRGGGADTGELFF. The CDR3 nucleotides read TGTGCCAGTAGTCGCCGCGGGGGGGGAGCGGACACCGGGGAGCTGTTTTTT.

V gene TRBV5-1 combines with J gene TRBJ2-3; 9 nucleotides agree with TRBD2. The J segment lost 4 bases and the V segment lost 1 base, leaving 10 bases of the junction unmatched. The CDR3 is made up of 17 amino acids. Germline CDR1 reads SGHRS; CDR2 reads YFSETQ. The CDR3 bases are TGCGCCAGCAGCTTGACTAGCGGGTCAAACGGGGCAGATACGCAGTATTTT. Encoded protein: CASSLTSGSNGADTQYF.